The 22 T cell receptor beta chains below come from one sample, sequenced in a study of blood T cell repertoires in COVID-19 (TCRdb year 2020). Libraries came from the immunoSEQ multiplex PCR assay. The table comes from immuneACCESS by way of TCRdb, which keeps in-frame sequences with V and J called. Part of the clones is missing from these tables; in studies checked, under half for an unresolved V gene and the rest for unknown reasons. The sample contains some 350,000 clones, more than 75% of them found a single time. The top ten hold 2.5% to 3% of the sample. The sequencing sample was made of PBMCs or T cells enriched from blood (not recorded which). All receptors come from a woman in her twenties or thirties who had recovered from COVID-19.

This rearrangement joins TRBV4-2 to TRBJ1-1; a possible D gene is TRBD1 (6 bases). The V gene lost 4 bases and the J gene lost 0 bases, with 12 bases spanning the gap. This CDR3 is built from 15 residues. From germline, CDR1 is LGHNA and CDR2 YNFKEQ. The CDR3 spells CASSPHREMNTEAFF. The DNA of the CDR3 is TGTGCCAGCAGCCCCCACAGGGAGATGAACACTGAAGCTTTCTTT.

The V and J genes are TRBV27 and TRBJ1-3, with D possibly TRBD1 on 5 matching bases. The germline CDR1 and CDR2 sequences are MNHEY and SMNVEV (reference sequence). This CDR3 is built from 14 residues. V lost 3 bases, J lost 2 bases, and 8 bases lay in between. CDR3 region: CASSFGGPGNTIYF. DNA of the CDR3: TGTGCCAGCAGTTTCGGGGGACCTGGAAACACCATATATTTT.

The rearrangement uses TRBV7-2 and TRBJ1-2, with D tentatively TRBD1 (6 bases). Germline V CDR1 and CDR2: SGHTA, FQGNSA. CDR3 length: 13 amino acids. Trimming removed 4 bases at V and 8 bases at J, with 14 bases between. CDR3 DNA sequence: TGTGCCAGCAGCTCCCACCCAGGGGAGGGCTACACCTTC. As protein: CASSSHPGEGYTF.

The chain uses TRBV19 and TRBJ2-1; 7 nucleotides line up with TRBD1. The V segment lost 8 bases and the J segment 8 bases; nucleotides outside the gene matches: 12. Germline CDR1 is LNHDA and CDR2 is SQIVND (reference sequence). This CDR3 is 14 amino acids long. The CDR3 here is CASVGQPALDEQFF. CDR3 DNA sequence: TGTGCCAGTGTGGGACAGCCCGCCTTAGATGAGCAGTTCTTC.

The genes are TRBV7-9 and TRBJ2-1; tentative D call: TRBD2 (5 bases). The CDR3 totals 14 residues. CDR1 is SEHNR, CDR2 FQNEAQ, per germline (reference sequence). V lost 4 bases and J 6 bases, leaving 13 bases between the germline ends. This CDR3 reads CASSSRRTFNEQFF. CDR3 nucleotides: TGTGCCAGCAGCTCACGCCGGACTTTCAATGAGCAGTTCTTC.

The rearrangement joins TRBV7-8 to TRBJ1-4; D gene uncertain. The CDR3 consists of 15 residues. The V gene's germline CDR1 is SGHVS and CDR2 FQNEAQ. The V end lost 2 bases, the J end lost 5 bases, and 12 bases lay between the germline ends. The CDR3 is CASSLRRVSNEKLFF. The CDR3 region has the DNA TGTGCCAGCAGCTTACGACGGGTCAGCAATGAAAAACTGTTTTTT.

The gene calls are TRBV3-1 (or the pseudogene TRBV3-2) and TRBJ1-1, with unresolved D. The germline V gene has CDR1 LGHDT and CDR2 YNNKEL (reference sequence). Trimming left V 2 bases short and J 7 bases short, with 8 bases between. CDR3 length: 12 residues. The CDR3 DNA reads TGTGCCAGCAGCCAAAGCAACCTTGAAGCTTTCTTT. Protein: CASSQSNLEAFF.

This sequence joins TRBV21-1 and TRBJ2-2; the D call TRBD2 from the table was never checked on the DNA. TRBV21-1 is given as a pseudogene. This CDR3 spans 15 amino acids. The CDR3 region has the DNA TGTGCCAGCAGCAAAGCCGGGAGGAACACCGGGGAGCTGTTTTTT. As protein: CASSKAGRNTGELFF.

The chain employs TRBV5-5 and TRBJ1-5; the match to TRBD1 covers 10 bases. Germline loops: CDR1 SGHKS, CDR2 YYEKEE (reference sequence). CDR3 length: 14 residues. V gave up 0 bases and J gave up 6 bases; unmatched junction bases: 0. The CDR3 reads CASSLGDRGQPQHF. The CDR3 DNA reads TGTGCCAGCAGCTTGGGGGACAGGGGTCAGCCCCAGCATTTT.

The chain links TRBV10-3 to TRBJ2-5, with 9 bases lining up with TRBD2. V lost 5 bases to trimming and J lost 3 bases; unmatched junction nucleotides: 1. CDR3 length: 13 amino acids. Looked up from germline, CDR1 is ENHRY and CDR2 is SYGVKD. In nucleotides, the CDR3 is TGTGCCATCAGTTTAGCGGGGGAAGAGACCCAGTACTTC. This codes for CAISLAGEETQYF.

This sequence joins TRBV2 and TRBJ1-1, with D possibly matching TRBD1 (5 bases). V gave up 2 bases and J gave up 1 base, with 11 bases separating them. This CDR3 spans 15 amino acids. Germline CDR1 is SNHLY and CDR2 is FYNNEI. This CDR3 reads CASSELGQGNTEAFF. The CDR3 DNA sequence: TGTGCCAGCAGTGAACTAGGGCAGGGGAACACTGAAGCTTTCTTT. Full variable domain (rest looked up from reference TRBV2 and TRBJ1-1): EPEVTQTPSHQVTQMGQEVILRCVPISNHLYFYWYRQILGQKVEFLVSFYNNEISEKSEIFDDQFSVERPDGSNFTLKIRSTKLEDSAMYFCASSELGQGNTEAFFGQGTRLTVV.

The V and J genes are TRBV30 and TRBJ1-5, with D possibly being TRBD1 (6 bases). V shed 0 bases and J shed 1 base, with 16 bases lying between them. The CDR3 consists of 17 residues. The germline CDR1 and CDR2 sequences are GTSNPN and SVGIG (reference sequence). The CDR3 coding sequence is TGTGCCTGGAGTGTTGGCGGGGGCGCAGGGAGCAATCAGCCCCAGCATTTT. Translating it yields CAWSVGGGAGSNQPQHF.

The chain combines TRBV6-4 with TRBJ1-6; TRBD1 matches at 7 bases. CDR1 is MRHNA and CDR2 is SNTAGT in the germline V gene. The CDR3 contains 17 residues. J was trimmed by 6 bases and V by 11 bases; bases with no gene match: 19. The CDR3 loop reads CARQGQDVLKGNSPLHF. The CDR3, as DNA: TGTGCCCGTCAAGGACAGGATGTTCTAAAGGGTAATTCACCCCTCCACTTT.

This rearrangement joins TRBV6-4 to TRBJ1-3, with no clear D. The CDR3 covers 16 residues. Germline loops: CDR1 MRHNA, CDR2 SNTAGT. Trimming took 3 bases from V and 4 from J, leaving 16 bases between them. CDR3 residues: CASSDGRPKWGNTIYF. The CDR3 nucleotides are TGTGCCAGCAGTGATGGGCGCCCTAAGTGGGGAAACACCATATATTTT.

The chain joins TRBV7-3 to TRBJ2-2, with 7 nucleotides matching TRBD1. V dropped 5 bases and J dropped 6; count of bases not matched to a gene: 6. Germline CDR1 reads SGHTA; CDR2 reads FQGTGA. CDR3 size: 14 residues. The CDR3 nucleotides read TGTGCCAGCAGCCGCACAGGGGACCCCGGGGAGCTGTTTTTT. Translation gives CASSRTGDPGELFF.

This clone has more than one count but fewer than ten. The CDR3 DNA reads TGTGCCAGCAGCTTTTGGGCAGGGGTAGTTCAGCCCCAGCATTTT. Protein sequence: CASSFWAGVVQPQHF. The chain is built from TRBV7-2 and TRBJ1-5; weak D call: TRBD1 (6 bases). With 3 bases removed from V and 6 bases from J, the gap between germline ends came to 15 bases. The CDR3 has 15 residues. Per the germline V gene, CDR1 is SGHTA and CDR2 is FQGNSA.

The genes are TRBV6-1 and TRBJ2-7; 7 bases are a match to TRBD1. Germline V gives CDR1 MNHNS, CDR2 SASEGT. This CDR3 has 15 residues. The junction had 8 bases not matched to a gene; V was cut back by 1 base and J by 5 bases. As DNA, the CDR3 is TGTGCCAGCAGTGAAGTCACAGGGGCCATCCACGAGCAGTACTTC. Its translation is CASSEVTGAIHEQYF.

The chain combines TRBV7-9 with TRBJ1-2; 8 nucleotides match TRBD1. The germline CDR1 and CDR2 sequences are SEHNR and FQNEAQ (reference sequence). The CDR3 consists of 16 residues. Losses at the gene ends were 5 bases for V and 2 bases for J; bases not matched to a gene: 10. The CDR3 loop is CASSTDREAWNYGYTF. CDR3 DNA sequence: TGTGCCAGCAGCACGGACAGGGAGGCATGGAACTATGGCTACACCTTC.

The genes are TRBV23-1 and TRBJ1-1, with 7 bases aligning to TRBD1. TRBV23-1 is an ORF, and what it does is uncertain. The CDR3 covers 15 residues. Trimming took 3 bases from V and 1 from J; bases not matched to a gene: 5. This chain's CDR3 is CASSHPGQPNTEAFF. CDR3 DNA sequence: TGCGCCAGCAGTCACCCGGGACAGCCGAACACTGAAGCTTTCTTT.

In nucleotides, the CDR3 is TGTGCCAGCAGTCCAACATACGGGGGTTACACTGAAGCTTTCTTT. This gives the protein CASSPTYGGYTEAFF. This chain links TRBV28 with TRBJ1-1; D is possibly TRBD1 (5 bases). This CDR3 contains 15 residues. CDR1 and CDR2 (germline): MDHEN, SYDVKM. The V end was cut by 5 bases, the J end by 3 bases, with 16 bases between.

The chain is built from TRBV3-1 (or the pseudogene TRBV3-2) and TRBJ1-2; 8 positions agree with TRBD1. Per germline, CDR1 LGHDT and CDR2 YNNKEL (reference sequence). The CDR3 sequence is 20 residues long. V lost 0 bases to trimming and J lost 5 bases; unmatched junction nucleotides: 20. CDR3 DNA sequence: TGTGCCAGCAGCCAAGAACCCGGGACAGGCCCCTGGACAGCCAATTATGGCTACACCTTC. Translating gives CASSQEPGTGPWTANYGYTF.

Written as DNA, the CDR3 is TGTGCCAGCAGTCAGGACGGGGCCGGGGAGCTGTTTTTT. It is translated as CASSQDGAGELFF. The chain recombines TRBV2 with TRBJ2-2; weak D call: TRBD2 (5 bases). The length of the CDR3 is 13 residues. The V and J ends lost 5 bases and 6 bases respectively, with 10 bases between them. Germline V gene sequence: CDR1 SNHLY, CDR2 FYNNEI. The full variable domain, with the rest looked up from reference TRBV2 and TRBJ2-2, is EPEVTQTPSHQVTQMGQEVILRCVPISNHLYFYWYRQILGQKVEFLVSFYNNEISEKSEIFDDQFSVERPDGSNFTLKIRSTKLEDSAMYFCASSQDGAGELFFGEGSRLTVL.